The 18 T cell receptor beta chains below come from one sample, sequenced in a study of OX40 agonist ivuxolimab in advanced cancers. Assay used: immunoSEQ multiplex PCR; TCRdb lists only in-frame clones, some missing. The repertoire consists of 50,000 to 80,000 clones, with about 90% occurring once and the leading ten covering about 5.6%. Sequenced here: CD4+ or CD8+ T cells sorted from blood, sampled in a trial of the OX40 agonist ivuxolimab. Receptor source: an adult with an advanced solid tumor such as melanoma, head and neck, liver or kidney cancer.

This chain joins TRBV5-1 and TRBJ1-2, with D possibly matching TRBD1 (6 bases). CDR1 and CDR2 from the germline V gene are SGHRS and YFSETQ. This CDR3 is 14 amino acids long. The germline V and J ends were trimmed by 2 bases and 2 bases, with 10 bases remaining between them. The CDR3 is CASSLTQGNYGYTF. The DNA for the CDR3 is TGCGCCAGCAGCTTAACTCAGGGGAACTATGGCTACACCTTC.

The J gene is TRBJ2-3, the V gene TRBV2, with D perhaps TRBD1 or TRBD2 (5 bases each). The CDR3 covers 11 residues. Germline V lookup: CDR1 SNHLY, CDR2 FYNNEI. The V gene lost 4 bases and the J gene lost 6 bases, with 5 bases spanning the gap. CDR3 coding DNA: TGTGCCAGCAGTGGGGGGGATACGCAGTATTTT. It yields the protein CASSGGDTQYF.

The J gene is TRBJ1-6, the V gene TRBV25-1; possible D gene TRBD1, 5 bases. Trimming cost V 7 bases and J 6 bases, with 16 bases left between them. CDR1 MGHDK and CDR2 SYGVNS come from the germline V gene. This CDR3 comprises 15 residues. CDR3 sequence (DNA): TGTGCCAGCACCAGAGGTGGGGGGGTTAATTCACCCCTCCACTTT. As protein: CASTRGGGVNSPLHF.

CDR3 in amino acids: CASSDKAQRAGELFF. As DNA, the CDR3 is TGTGCCAGCAGTGACAAGGCGCAACGGGCCGGGGAGCTGTTTTTT. This chain links TRBV6-1 with TRBJ2-2; D not resolved. There are 15 residues in the CDR3. V was cut by 3 bases and J by 6 bases, with 14 bases left in between. CDR1 and CDR2 from the germline V gene are MNHNS and SASEGT.

This clone occurred once. The chain links TRBV6-6 to TRBJ1-5; D not resolved. The germline V and J ends were trimmed by 4 bases and 0 bases, with 13 bases remaining between them. The length of the CDR3 is 16 residues. The germline V gene has CDR1 MNHNY and CDR2 SVGAGI (reference sequence). The CDR3 bases are TGTGCCAGCAGTTCCCCCGAGTGGTATAGCAATCAGCCCCAGCATTTT. This encodes CASSSPEWYSNQPQHF.

The chain uses TRBV7-6 and TRBJ1-1, with 7 bases lining up with TRBD1. Germline CDR1 SGHVS, CDR2 FNYEAQ. V shed 6 bases, J shed 3 bases, and the junction held 7 bases outside the gene matches. The CDR3 contains 14 residues. CDR3 in DNA: TGTGCCAGCAGTCGCAGGCAGGGGGACACTGAAGCTTTCTTT. Translation: CASSRRQGDTEAFF.

The chain has TRBV10-1 and TRBJ1-5, with D possibly TRBD1 on 5 matching bases. The CDR3 is made up of 13 amino acids. Trimming left V 4 bases short and J 5 bases short, with 9 bases between. CDR1 and CDR2 (germline): WNHNN, SYGVQD (reference sequence). Written as DNA, the CDR3 is TGCGCCAGCAGTGCCGGGGGTGATCAGCCCCAGCATTTT. This gives the protein CASSAGGDQPQHF.

The chain recombines TRBV5-4 with TRBJ1-1; 10 bases line up with TRBD1. Per germline, CDR1 SGHNT and CDR2 YYREEE (reference sequence). Germline trimming cut 0 bases from V and 10 bases from J; bases unmatched to any gene: 12. The CDR3 covers 16 residues. The chain's CDR3 is CASSLAGSTGGLLAFF. CDR3 sequence (DNA): TGTGCCAGCAGCTTGGCCGGTTCGACAGGGGGCCTCTTAGCTTTCTTT.

This clone occurred a few times. V is TRBV10-1 and J is TRBJ1-5; 9 bases line up with TRBD1. Unmatched junction bases numbered 2, after V lost 4 bases and J lost 4 bases. Germline V gene lookup returns CDR1 WNHNN and CDR2 SYGVQD (reference sequence). The CDR3 sequence is 14 residues long. This CDR3 is CASSAGQGNQPQHF. The DNA of the CDR3 is TGCGCCAGCAGTGCGGGACAGGGAAATCAGCCCCAGCATTTT.

The chain links TRBV28 to TRBJ2-5; no definite D call. Trimming cost V 2 bases and J 1 base, with 14 bases left between them. CDR3 length: 16 amino acids. Germline CDR1 is MDHEN and CDR2 is SYDVKM. CDR3 region: CASSLGLAGPQETQYF. CDR3 sequence (DNA): TGTGCCAGCAGTTTAGGTCTTGCAGGACCCCAAGAGACCCAGTACTTC.

The V gene is TRBV14, the J gene TRBJ2-5, with TRBD2 identical over 13 bases. The CDR3 is 18 residues long. Germline loops: CDR1 SGHDN, CDR2 FVKESK. J was trimmed by 5 bases and V by 2 bases; bases with no gene match: 11. The CDR3 region has the DNA TGTGCCAGCAGCCAACCCTTGGCGACTAGCGGGAGGAGGGAGACCCAGTACTTC. Translated, it gives CASSQPLATSGRRETQYF.

This chain connects TRBV6-5 to TRBJ2-7; D not resolved. Germline-derived CDR1 and CDR2 are MNHEY and SVGAGI. The CDR3 consists of 13 residues. V lost 5 bases and J 7 bases, leaving 15 bases between the germline ends. The CDR3 loop is CASSPRNLLEQYF. CDR3 bases: TGTGCCAGCAGTCCCCGAAACCTACTAGAGCAGTACTTC.

This chain connects TRBV4-1 to TRBJ1-4; D might be TRBD1 (5 bases). The CDR3 length is 16 residues. Trimming left V 4 bases short and J 8 bases short, with 20 bases between. Germline V gene lookup returns CDR1 MGHRA and CDR2 YSYEKL. CDR3 protein: CASSPQSGRIMEKLFF. DNA for the CDR3: TGCGCCAGCAGCCCTCAATCGGGACGCATTATGGAAAAACTGTTTTTT.

The count of this clone is one. This CDR3 reads CASSFRQNTEAFF. CDR3 bases: TGCGCCAGCAGCTTTCGACAGAACACTGAAGCTTTCTTT. The V gene is TRBV5-1, the J gene TRBJ1-1; D call uncertain. CDR3 length equals 13 residues. Germline CDR1 reads SGHRS; CDR2 reads YFSETQ. V was trimmed by 2 bases and J by 1 base, leaving 6 bases between them.

The chain uses TRBV9 and TRBJ2-1; 14 bases align to TRBD2. Germline V lookup: CDR1 SGDLS, CDR2 YYNGEE. Unmatched junction bases numbered 8, after V lost 0 bases and J lost 0 bases. The CDR3 covers 20 residues. CDR3 amino acids: CASSVGTSGRSVSSYNEQFF. CDR3 nucleotides: TGTGCCAGCAGCGTAGGGACTAGCGGGAGGTCCGTTAGCTCCTACAATGAGCAGTTCTTC.

This chain links TRBV30 with TRBJ2-5, with a weak D call TRBD2 (7 bases). Germline loops: CDR1 GTSNPN, CDR2 SVGIG (reference sequence). This CDR3 has 13 amino acids. Trimming removed 4 bases at V and 5 bases at J, with 14 bases between. CDR3: CAWTLGGPETQYF. The CDR3 coding sequence is TGTGCCTGGACCCTCGGGGGGCCGGAGACCCAGTACTTC.

This chain joins TRBV2 and TRBJ2-3, with a weak D call TRBD2 (6 bases). The V end lost 6 bases, the J end lost 3 bases, and 10 bases lay between the germline ends. CDR3 length equals 13 residues. Germline CDR1 is SNHLY and CDR2 is FYNNEI. CDR3 bases: TGTGCCAGCAGGGAGGGACTGACAGATACGCAGTATTTT. Its protein product is CASREGLTDTQYF.

The chain recombines TRBV6-6 with TRBJ1-2; 11 bases align to TRBD1. With V trimmed by 5 bases and J by 8 bases, 7 bases remained unmatched. Germline CDR1 reads MNHNY; CDR2 reads SVGAGI (reference sequence). The length of the CDR3 is 14 residues. The CDR3 loop reads CASSGRTGGDGYTF. Here the CDR3 DNA reads TGTGCCAGCAGTGGGAGGACAGGGGGCGACGGCTACACCTTC.